Included here is one TCR beta chain sequence, with context. Trimming cost V 5 bases and J 6 bases; bases outside gene matches: 9. The CDR3 length is 14 residues. Germline V gene sequence: CDR1 MDHEN, CDR2 SYDVKM. The entry originates in a study of blood T cell repertoires in COVID-19. On the study more broadly: Some COVID-19 samples were acute and others convalescent; all came from the United States, Italy and Spain. From T cells, B-cell-depleted T cells, or PBMCs came the material, which was cDNA or gDNA.

Authors' methods: Amplification from reference gene primers served as the basis for estimated nucleated cell counts. Some clones are missing from TCRdb's copy, which holds only in-frame ones; the method was immunoSEQ multiplex PCR. The V and J calls and the clone size are those of that table, but D and trimming were determined from the DNA. Seen here are approximately 130,000 clones, 60% to 85% observed once, and the top ten hold 20% to 25%. Sequencing was performed on peripheral blood. The chain recombines TRBV28 with TRBJ1-1; TRBD1 matches at 7 bases. The sequence derives from a man aged 80 or over with acute or convalescent COVID-19. In nucleotides, the CDR3 is TGTGCCAGCAGTGTTACAGGGGTGGTGGCTGAAGCTTTCTTT. It yields the protein CASSVTGVVAEAFF.